This T cell receptor beta chain was obtained from a study of graft-versus-host responses after intestinal transplantation. Study-wide results and limits: Some GvH clones were seen earlier in gut or blood, suggesting intestinal origin.

Irradiated stimulators labeled with violet dye, approximately 200,000 in number, were plated with approximately 200,000 CFSE-labeled responders. After mixed lymphocyte reaction, dividing CD4+ and CD8+ responder T cells were sorted. On this clone: Other DNA sequences within the sample encode an identical CDR3.

This CDR3 region has 13 residues. Germline V gene lookup returns CDR1 LNHDA and CDR2 SQIVND (reference sequence). Trimming cost V 1 base and J 4 bases, with 7 bases left between them. Only in-frame clones appear in the TCRdb table, and some are missing; sequencing was by immunoSEQ multiplex PCR. The sample contains about 13,000 clones, approximately 28% of which appear only once. This TCR came from a human patient who received an intestinal transplant. Sequences were derived from alloreactive CD8+ T cells from a mixed lymphocyte reaction culture, sampled before intestinal transplant. Subset denoted: CFSE-low proliferating T cells sorted from approximately six-day pre-transplant mixed lymphocyte reaction (GvH or HvG direction). The chain links TRBV19 to TRBJ1-1, with a possible D match to TRBD1 (5 bases). The CDR3 bases are TGTGCCAGTAGTATAGGGGGCGGCACTGAAGCTTTCTTT. Translated: CASSIGGGTEAFF.